This passage covers 20 T cell receptor beta chains from one sample sequenced in a study of CD8 T cells in ankylosing spondylitis. TCRdb called the 5' RACE reads again in MiXCR, with one record for every CDR3 protein. Found here are 350,000 to 550,000 distinct CDR3 sequences, roughly a quarter of them singletons; the top ten hold 0.89%. Antigen specificity for these receptors is unknown. Findings and caveats of the study: For ankylosing spondylitis blood, a TCR beta motif of about eight highly homologous variants appeared characteristic.

Sequencing was done on a sample of blood, either unsorted or a sorted T cell fraction (not recorded which). The receptors come from a male donor with ankylosing spondylitis.

This clonotype was counted a few times. This chain links TRBV7-9 with TRBJ2-3; no definite D call. Germline loops: CDR1 SEHNR, CDR2 FQNEAQ (reference sequence). V was pared by 1 base and J by 2 bases, with 7 bases between. The CDR3 extends over 14 amino acids. Written as DNA, the CDR3 is TGTGCCAGCAGCTTAGTCTCTTACACAGATACGCAGTATTTT. Translation: CASSLVSYTDTQYF.

The rearrangement links TRBV7-2 to TRBJ1-4; no reliable D call. Trimming took 1 base from V and 8 from J, leaving 14 bases between them. The CDR3 length is 15 residues. From germline, CDR1 is SGHTA and CDR2 FQGNSA. The CDR3 coding sequence is TGTGCCAGCAGCTTAGACCGGGTATCGGGGGAAAAACTGTTTTTT. It codes for CASSLDRVSGEKLFF. The full variable domain, with the rest looked up from reference TRBV7-2 and TRBJ1-4, is GAGVSQSPSNKVTEKGKDVELRCDPISGHTALYWYRQSLGQGLEFLIYFQGNSAPDKSGLPSDRFSAERTGGSVSTLTIQRTQQEDSAVYLCASSLDRVSGEKLFFGSGTQLSVL.

The chain links TRBV5-1 to TRBJ2-3; TRBD2 might be the D (5 bases). The CDR3 contains 17 residues. The V gene's germline CDR1 is SGHRS and CDR2 YFSETQ. V lost 5 bases and J lost 2, with 21 bases in between. The DNA of the CDR3 is TGCGCCAGCAGACCTGCTCGAGGTGTGGAGGACACAGATACGCAGTATTTT. Its protein is CASRPARGVEDTDTQYF.

This clonotype was seen more than once but under ten times. This CDR3 reads CASSFWGNTGELFF. CDR3 in DNA: TGTGCCAGCAGTTTTTGGGGGAACACCGGGGAGCTGTTTTTT. The V gene is TRBV27, the J gene TRBJ2-2; no reliable D call. The CDR3 runs to 14 residues. Germline lookup yields CDR1 MNHEY and CDR2 SMNVEV (reference sequence). Trimming removed 3 bases at V and 1 base at J, with 6 bases between.

The chain carries TRBV7-9 and TRBJ2-1, with D possibly matching TRBD2 (5 bases). This CDR3 comprises 16 residues. Per the germline V gene, CDR1 is SEHNR and CDR2 is FQNEAQ (reference sequence). V shed 2 bases and J shed 9 bases, with 20 bases lying between them. The CDR3: CASSLPGGGRFPEQFF. CDR3 sequence (DNA): TGTGCCAGCAGCTTACCGGGTGGAGGCAGGTTCCCTGAGCAGTTCTTC.

There are a few counts of this clonotype. V gene TRBV20-1 combines with J gene TRBJ1-3; D is unresolved. CDR3 length equals 13 residues. V was clipped by 5 bases and J by 7 bases, with 15 bases between them. The germline V gene has CDR1 DFQATT and CDR2 SNEGSKA (reference sequence). CDR3 region: CSAPPPGGNTIYF. The CDR3 DNA follows: TGCAGTGCTCCCCCCCCAGGAGGGAACACCATATATTTT.

The chain links TRBV12-3 or TRBV12-4 to TRBJ2-1; 7 positions match TRBD2. The CDR3 has 14 residues. V trimming: 5 bases; J trimming: 8 bases; junction bases outside the gene matches: 9. The CDR3 region has the DNA TGTGCCAGCAGTCCTACCGGGGGGTGGGATGAGCAGTTCTTC. This gives the protein CASSPTGGWDEQFF.

The chain combines TRBV3-1 with TRBJ2-7, with 10 bases fitting TRBD1. Germline loops: CDR1 LGHDT, CDR2 YNNKEL (reference sequence). Unmatched junction bases numbered 9, after V lost 4 bases and J lost 3 bases. The CDR3 runs 16 residues. The CDR3 DNA sequence: TGTGCCAGCAGCCTCTCCGGGACAGGGGCCTTCTACGAGCAGTACTTC. Amino acid sequence: CASSLSGTGAFYEQYF.

The V gene is TRBV27, the J gene TRBJ1-6; 7 bases line up with TRBD1. After removal of 2 bases from V and 5 bases from J, the junction contained 21 bases not matched to a gene. This CDR3 comprises 21 residues. Per germline, CDR1 MNHEY and CDR2 SMNVEV (reference sequence). This CDR3 reads CASSLKGTASAQEAHNSPLHF. Written as DNA, the CDR3 is TGTGCCAGCAGTTTAAAAGGGACAGCGAGTGCCCAGGAGGCACATAATTCACCCCTCCACTTT.

This clonotype was observed a handful of times. The V and J genes are TRBV5-1 and TRBJ1-1; no reliable D call. Germline V gene sequence: CDR1 SGHRS, CDR2 YFSETQ. The V gene lost 1 base and the J gene lost 1 base, with 8 bases spanning the gap. The CDR3 length is 14 residues. The CDR3 nucleotides read TGCGCCAGCAGCTTGAATCCGACGAACACTGAAGCTTTCTTT. Protein: CASSLNPTNTEAFF.

The chain is built from TRBV11-3 and TRBJ2-4, with 7 bases fitting TRBD2. The CDR3 spans 14 residues. Losses at the gene ends were 5 bases for V and 6 bases for J; bases not matched to a gene: 7. CDR1 and CDR2 from the germline V gene are SGHNT and YENEEA. The CDR3 protein is CASSPEAGINIQYF. The CDR3 DNA sequence: TGTGCCAGCAGCCCCGAAGCGGGGATAAACATTCAGTACTTC. Full variable domain (missing parts from reference TRBV11-3 and TRBJ2-4): EAGVVQSPRYKIIEKKQPVAFWCNPISGHNTLYWYLQNLGQGPELLIRYENEEAVDDSQLPKDRFSAERLKGVDSTLKIQPAELGDSAVYLCASSPEAGINIQYFGAGTRLSVL.

This clonotype appeared a few times. The chain recombines TRBV5-5 with TRBJ1-4; the D gene is possibly TRBD1 (5 bases). The V gene lost 1 base and the J gene lost 6 bases, with 22 bases spanning the gap. This CDR3 region has 18 residues. Germline-derived CDR1 and CDR2 are SGHKS and YYEKEE (reference sequence). The CDR3 sequence: CASSLYFSVGAGDEKLFF. CDR3 bases: TGTGCCAGCAGCTTGTACTTTTCAGTCGGGGCTGGGGATGAAAAACTGTTTTTT.

A word on this clonotype: A junction end diverges from the germline sequence, so it may reflect a read error. The rearrangement joins TRBV7-9 to TRBJ2-3; TRBD2 might be the D (6 bases). Germline V gives CDR1 SEHNR, CDR2 FQNEAQ (reference sequence). The CDR3 totals 15 residues. The CDR3 spells CAISPGGYGTDTQYF. The CDR3 region has the DNA TGTGCCATCAGCCCCGGGGGTTATGGGACAGATACGCAGTATTTT.

In its sample, this clonotype is medium-sized. This rearrangement joins TRBV5-1 to TRBJ2-1; D possibly uses TRBD1 or TRBD2 (6 bases each). The CDR3 length is 14 residues. Germline V gene lookup returns CDR1 SGHRS and CDR2 YFSETQ. V was cut by 7 bases and J by 5 bases, with 16 bases left in between. The CDR3 region has the DNA TGCGCCAGCGGCGCGGCTAGGGGGGACAATGAGCAGTTCTTC. Amino acid sequence: CASGAARGDNEQFF.

The chain carries TRBV4-2 and TRBJ1-1; a weak D match, TRBD1 (6 bases). Trimming removed 4 bases at V and 1 base at J, with 13 bases between. The CDR3 contains 15 residues. Looked up from germline, CDR1 is LGHNA and CDR2 is YNFKEQ. The CDR3: CASSRGGTSNTEAFF. CDR3 nucleotides: TGTGCCAGCAGCCGGGGAGGGACATCGAACACTGAAGCTTTCTTT.

This clonotype was seen only a few times. This chain connects TRBV7-9 to TRBJ2-3; TRBD2 aligns across 8 bases. The CDR3 contains 16 residues. V dropped 8 bases and J dropped 2; count of bases not matched to a gene: 12. The germline gives CDR1 SEHNR, CDR2 FQNEAQ (reference sequence). CDR3 in amino acids: CASREGRAGDTDTQYF. The CDR3 nucleotides read TGTGCCAGCCGGGAGGGGCGAGCGGGAGACACAGATACGCAGTATTTT.

The chain links TRBV5-1 to TRBJ2-1, with 9 nucleotides matching TRBD2. The CDR3 covers 15 residues. V shed 4 bases, J shed 6 bases, and the junction held 8 bases outside the gene matches. Germline assignment: CDR1 SGHRS and CDR2 YFSETQ. Here the CDR3 DNA reads TGCGCCAGCAGCGTGGGACTAGCCGGAGTCAATGAGCAGTTCTTC. This gives the protein CASSVGLAGVNEQFF.

This chain joins TRBV10-2 and TRBJ2-3; possibly TRBD1 for D (6 bases). The CDR3 sequence is 14 residues long. Trimming stripped 7 bases from V and 1 base from J, with 12 bases between. Per germline, CDR1 WSHSY and CDR2 SAAADI. The CDR3 sequence: CASKTGLGTDTQYF. The CDR3 nucleotides are TGCGCCAGCAAAACAGGGTTGGGCACAGATACGCAGTATTTT.

The chain carries TRBV11-2 and TRBJ2-5; 11 bases agree with TRBD1. There are 16 residues in the CDR3. Trimming cost V 4 bases and J 5 bases; bases outside gene matches: 9. Germline assignment: CDR1 SGHAT and CDR2 FQNNGV. The DNA of the CDR3 is TGTGCCAGCAGCTCCCGGACAGGGGGCGTTTTGGAGACCCAGTACTTC. Amino acids: CASSSRTGGVLETQYF. The whole variable domain, filled in from reference TRBV11-2 and TRBJ2-5, reads EAGVAQSPRYKIIEKRQSVAFWCNPISGHATLYWYQQILGQGPKLLIQFQNNGVVDDSQLPKDRFSAERLKGVDSTLKIQPAKLEDSAVYLCASSSRTGGVLETQYFGPGTRLLVL.

This chain uses TRBV4-1 with TRBJ2-3; 10 nucleotides agree with TRBD2. V lost 4 bases, J lost 2 bases, and 15 bases stayed unmatched. This CDR3 is built from 19 residues. Germline values: CDR1 MGHRA, CDR2 YSYEKL. In DNA, the CDR3 is TGCGCCAGCAGCCTTGGCCGGACTAGCGGATATTCATACACAGATACGCAGTATTTT. It encodes CASSLGRTSGYSYTDTQYF.